This T cell receptor beta chain was captured in a study of blood T cells in healthy people across ages. The sample holds many counts of this clonotype. It was with a sample-barcoded 5' primer and a J-beta primer mix that a second PCR of about 7 to 12 cycles was run. Template switching added a 12-random-nucleotide identifier to every cDNA molecule. TCRdb reanalysed the 5' RACE reads using MiXCR and keeps one entry per CDR3 protein. The sample has about 1.8 million distinct CDR3 sequences, less than 50% seen once. The CDR3 spans 11 residues. Germline values: CDR1 SQVTM, CDR2 ANQGSEA. The V and J ends lost 6 bases and 6 bases respectively, with 11 bases between them.

The sample was blood. This TCR was sampled from a woman in her 40s in good health. This sequence joins TRBV29-1 and TRBJ2-5; D not resolved. CDR3 coding DNA: TGCAGCGTGGCAGACGGACAGACCCAGTACTTC. Translated: CSVADGQTQYF.